These 12 T cell receptor beta chains came from one sample sequenced in a study of early T cells in non-severe SARS-CoV-2 infection. TCRdb called the 5' RACE reads again in MiXCR, with one record for every CDR3 protein. The table includes some 81,000 distinct CDR3 sequences, about 9.6% detected once. Input material: whole blood. These receptors all come from an adult who was a healthcare worker with PCR-confirmed SARS-CoV-2 infection or an uninfected control (not recorded which).

There are many counts of this clonotype. The rearrangement joins TRBV7-2 to TRBJ1-4; no clear D gene. CDR1 SGHTA and CDR2 FQGNSA come from the germline V gene. The ends were cut back, 2 bases at V and 6 bases at J, with 10 bases in the middle. The CDR3 runs to 14 residues. The DNA of the CDR3 is TGTGCCAGCAGCTTACTGGGAAGGGATGAAAAACTGTTTTTT. Its protein product is CASSLLGRDEKLFF.

This clonotype showed up many times. The chain is built from TRBV23-1 and TRBJ2-3; TRBD2 matches 13 bases. TRBV23-1 belongs to the ORF category, with a function that is uncertain. This CDR3 has 17 amino acids. The ends lost 0 bases at V and 6 bases at J; junction bases unmatched: 6. The CDR3 loop reads CASSQSGLAGVWDTQYF. CDR3 in DNA: TGCGCCAGCAGTCAATCTGGACTAGCGGGAGTTTGGGATACGCAGTATTTT.

There are many counts of this clonotype. The chain is built from TRBV27 and TRBJ2-2; D gene unclear. CDR3 size: 12 residues. V was trimmed by 6 bases and J by 8 bases, leaving 10 bases between them. CDR1 is MNHEY and CDR2 is SMNVEV in the germline V gene (reference sequence). The CDR3, as DNA: TGTGCCAGCAGCCCCTATCCTGGGGAGCTGTTTTTT. It translates to CASSPYPGELFF.

In its sample, this clonotype was seen many times. The chain combines TRBV20-1 with TRBJ2-1; D is unclear. The CDR3 runs 15 residues. Germline lookup yields CDR1 DFQATT and CDR2 SNEGSKA (reference sequence). V was clipped by 6 bases and J by 0 bases, with 15 bases between them. The DNA for the CDR3 is TGCAGTGCAAGACCCCTATACCCCTCCTACAATGAGCAGTTCTTC. It yields the protein CSARPLYPSYNEQFF.

In this sample, this clonotype turned up many times. The J gene is TRBJ2-1, the V gene TRBV11-2; D gene unclear. The CDR3 contains 17 residues. Trimming stripped 5 bases from V and 3 bases from J, with 20 bases between. The V gene's germline CDR1 is SGHAT and CDR2 FQNNGV. The CDR3 loop reads CASSPPSGYPLYNEQFF. The CDR3 DNA reads as TGTGCCAGCAGCCCGCCGTCGGGTTACCCACTCTACAATGAGCAGTTCTTC.

This clonotype came up a few times. This chain connects TRBV7-8 to TRBJ2-5; D not certain. This CDR3 region has 14 residues. Per the germline V gene, CDR1 is SGHVS and CDR2 is FQNEAQ. V lost 6 bases and J 5 bases, leaving 16 bases between the germline ends. The CDR3 DNA reads TGTGCCAGCAGTTTGGGTGGCATTCGGGAGACCCAGTACTTC. Translation: CASSLGGIRETQYF.

In this sample, this clonotype turned up a few times. The chain recombines TRBV20-1 with TRBJ2-3; D could derive from TRBD1 or TRBD2 (7 bases each). V gave up 6 bases and J gave up 5 bases, with 21 bases separating them. Germline CDR1 and CDR2: DFQATT and SNEGSKA (reference sequence). CDR3 size: 15 residues. As DNA, the CDR3 is TGCAGTGCCGCATCCACACAGGGGAGGGGAGATACGCAGTATTTT. This encodes CSAASTQGRGDTQYF.

This clonotype was picked up many times. J is TRBJ2-2 and V is TRBV7-9, with D perhaps assigned TRBD1 or TRBD2 (6 bases each). Trimming took 5 bases from V and 4 from J, leaving 20 bases between them. Germline V gives CDR1 SEHNR, CDR2 FQNEAQ (reference sequence). This CDR3 spans 17 amino acids. The CDR3 reads CASSQNPSGAGTGELFF. CDR3 sequence (DNA): TGTGCCAGCAGCCAAAACCCGTCGGGGGCGGGCACCGGGGAGCTGTTTTTT.

This clonotype appeared a few times. This sequence joins TRBV3-1 and TRBJ2-1, with D uncertain. This CDR3 has 16 amino acids. Trimming removed 2 bases from V and 6 bases from J, with 17 bases in between. Germline values: CDR1 LGHDT, CDR2 YNNKEL (reference sequence). The chain's CDR3 is CASSQLTPGWGNEQFF. As DNA, the CDR3 is TGTGCCAGCAGCCAACTCACTCCGGGTTGGGGCAATGAGCAGTTCTTC.

The chain recombines TRBV10-1 with TRBJ2-7; D is uncertain. V lost 3 bases and J 6 bases, leaving 12 bases between the germline ends. Germline loops: CDR1 WNHNN, CDR2 SYGVQD (reference sequence). The CDR3 covers 13 residues. The CDR3 spells CASSEWPIGEQYF. CDR3 coding DNA: TGCGCCAGCAGTGAATGGCCCATCGGCGAGCAGTACTTC.

This chain joins TRBV21-1 and TRBJ1-3. TRBV21-1 is noted as a pseudogene. This CDR3 has 11 residues. CDR3 sequence: CASSKVFAIYF. The CDR3 nucleotides are TGTGCCAGCAGCAAAGTGTTTGCCATATATTTT.

This chain joins TRBV5-6 and TRBJ2-7, with 12 bases aligning to TRBD2. The V segment lost 2 bases and the J segment 1 base; nucleotides outside the gene matches: 10. CDR1 and CDR2 from the germline V gene are SGHDT and YYEEEE. The length of the CDR3 is 18 residues. The CDR3 region is CASSFGTSGLESSYEQYF. In DNA, the CDR3 is TGTGCCAGCAGCTTCGGGACTAGCGGGTTGGAGAGTTCCTACGAGCAGTACTTC.